These 20 T cell receptor beta chains were all obtained from the same sample, sequenced in a study of tumor-infiltrating lymphocytes in oesophageal squamous cell carcinoma. Each CDR3 protein is one row after TCRdb ran MiXCR on the PCR reads. The sample has 24,000 or so distinct CDR3 sequences; 30% to 40% are singletons. Sequencing was carried out using esophageal tumor tissue. These receptors originate from a male donor with esophageal squamous cell carcinoma.

By proportion, this clonotype is medium-sized (0.01 to 0.1%). This sequence joins TRBV7-9 and TRBJ2-1, with TRBD2 as a possible D gene (5 bases). Germline CDR1 SEHNR, CDR2 FQNEAQ (reference sequence). The V and J ends lost 5 bases and 0 bases respectively, with 11 bases between them. The CDR3 is made up of 15 amino acids. Written as DNA, the CDR3 is TGTGCCAGCAGCCCCGCGGGCTTCTCCTACAATGAGCAGTTCTTC. The encoded protein is CASSPAGFSYNEQFF.

This clonotype was seen ten or more times. An end of the junction does not agree with germline; a read error may underlie this. The CDR3 reads CASSLGQGPDTGELFF. The CDR3 region has the DNA TGTGCTAGCAGCCTTGGACAGGGCCCTGACACCGGGGAGCTGTTTTTT. The chain has TRBV7-7 and TRBJ2-2, with TRBD1 matching 8 bases. Germline assignment: CDR1 SSHAT and CDR2 FNYEAQ (reference sequence). The CDR3 contains 16 residues.

This chain uses TRBV7-3 with TRBJ2-5; 7 bases map to TRBD2. The tail of the sequence fits TRBJ2-1 better, so the J call may be wrong. The CDR3 runs to 15 residues. Looked up from germline, CDR1 is SGHTA and CDR2 is FQGTGA. The CDR3 DNA follows: TGTGCCAGCAGCTTATCTAGCGGCAGCGGGGATGAGCAGTTCTTC. Protein sequence: CASSLSSGSGDEQFF.

This clonotype was counted ten times or more. The chain joins TRBV27 to TRBJ2-1; 8 bases are a match to TRBD2. This CDR3 has 15 residues. J was trimmed by 6 bases and V by 2 bases; bases with no gene match: 6. In germline, CDR1 is MNHEY, CDR2 SMNVEV (reference sequence). CDR3 protein: CASSLPGLVGNEQFF. The CDR3 region has the DNA TGTGCCAGCAGTTTACCGGGACTAGTAGGCAATGAGCAGTTCTTC.

To note about this clonotype: A junction boundary mismatches the germline segment, possibly from a read error. The chain recombines TRBV7-7 with TRBJ2-5; 13 bases are shared with TRBD2. Germline V gene lookup returns CDR1 SSHAT and CDR2 FNYEAQ (reference sequence). The CDR3 spans 16 residues. CDR3 sequence (DNA): TGTGCTAGCAGCCAAGGGGGGGGACTAGCGGGGACCGCCCAGTACTTC. As protein: CASSQGGGLAGTAQYF. The whole variable domain, filled in from reference TRBV7-7 and TRBJ2-5, reads GAGVSQSPRYKVTKRGQDVTLRCDPISSHATLYWYQQALGQGPEFLTYFNYEAQPDKSGLPSDRFSAERPEGSISTLTIQRTEQRDSAMYRCASSQGGGLAGTAQYFGPGTRLLVL.

The CDR3 region is CASSVGGQGLRETQYF. The CDR3 DNA reads TGTGCCAGCAGCGTAGGGGGGCAGGGACTTCGAGAGACCCAGTACTTC. This rearrangement joins TRBV9 to TRBJ2-3; D may match TRBD1 or TRBD2 (6 bases each). The J call could be wrong; TRBJ2-5 is a better fit for the DNA end. The length of the CDR3 is 16 residues. Germline-derived CDR1 and CDR2 are SGDLS and YYNGEE.

This clonotype was found many times. V is TRBV4-2 and J is TRBJ1-5; no clear D gene. Between the trimmed V and J ends, which lost 3 bases and 4 bases, there was a span of 10 bases. The length of the CDR3 is 14 residues. Germline V gives CDR1 LGHNA, CDR2 YNFKEQ. Here the CDR3 DNA reads TGTGCCAGCAGCCAGACCGGGATGAATCAGCCCCAGCATTTT. It encodes CASSQTGMNQPQHF.

This sequence joins TRBV10-3 and TRBJ2-6; 9 bases agree with TRBD1. The J segment lost 6 bases and the V segment lost 7 bases, leaving 7 bases of the junction unmatched. Germline CDR1 reads ENHRY; CDR2 reads SYGVKD. The length of the CDR3 is 15 residues. CDR3 sequence: CAITLGQGEANVLTF. CDR3 coding DNA: TGTGCCATCACCCTGGGACAGGGAGAGGCCAACGTCCTGACTTTC.

This clonotype was picked up many times. The gene calls are TRBV20-1 and TRBJ2-1, with 10 bases that match TRBD1. Germline CDR1 DFQATT, CDR2 SNEGSKA (reference sequence). This CDR3 comprises 15 residues. After removal of 5 bases from V and 9 bases from J, the junction contained 13 bases not matched to a gene. CDR3 sequence (DNA): TGCAGTGCTTTCGCCCGGGACAGGGGTATGGGTGAGCAGTTCTTC. It codes for CSAFARDRGMGEQFF.

This clonotype appeared many times. CDR3 sequence: CASKHFPGTGVYEQYF. CDR3 DNA: TGTGCCAGCAAACACTTCCCCGGGACAGGGGTATACGAGCAGTACTTC. The rearrangement joins TRBV6-1 to TRBJ2-7, with TRBD1 matching over 10 bases. The length of the CDR3 is 16 residues. Looked up from germline, CDR1 is MNHNS and CDR2 is SASEGT. Unmatched junction bases numbered 13, after V lost 7 bases and J lost 4 bases.

CDR3 nucleotide sequence: TGTGCCAGCAGCCAAGGGGATACGCAGTATTTT. It specifies CASSQGDTQYF. The chain joins TRBV7-6 to TRBJ2-3; D ambiguous. V lost 5 bases and J 6 bases, leaving 6 bases between the germline ends. The CDR3 consists of 11 residues. Germline V CDR1 and CDR2: SGHVS, FNYEAQ.

The chain couples TRBV11-1 to TRBJ2-1; 13 nucleotides match TRBD2. The CDR3 runs 17 residues. V lost 6 bases and J lost 5; bases outside the gene matches: 10. CDR1 SGHAT and CDR2 FQDESV come from the germline V gene (reference sequence). CDR3 DNA sequence: TGTGCCAGCAGTCGCAGCGAACTAGCGGGAGGGCACAATGAGCAGTTCTTC. Protein product: CASSRSELAGGHNEQFF.

In the case of this clonotype: It is likely a read error, because the conserved phenylalanine at the end of the CDR3 is missing. The DNA is left out, because the CDR3 cannot be placed on it with certainty; the CDR3 is given as TCRdb lists it. The V and J genes are TRBV14 and TRBJ2-6; the D call of TRBD1 is as the table states it, not checked on the DNA. The CDR3 is 13 amino acids long, termini counted. Per germline, CDR1 SGHDN and CDR2 FVKESK. The CDR3 loop reads CASSLGYEQYFGA.

This clonotype was detected ten times or more. J is TRBJ2-3 and V is TRBV6-1, with D uncertain. The V and J ends lost 6 bases and 1 base respectively, with 11 bases between them. Germline V gene data show CDR1 as MNHNS and CDR2 as SASEGT. The CDR3 has 14 residues. CDR3 coding DNA: TGTGCCAGCAGCGTTTTAGTGGGCACAGATACGCAGTATTTT. Translation: CASSVLVGTDTQYF.

The V and J genes are TRBV11-2 and TRBJ2-5; 8 nucleotides match TRBD2. CDR1 is SGHAT, CDR2 FQNNGV, per germline. V was clipped by 4 bases and J by 1 base; unmatched bases: 8. The CDR3 has 16 residues. The CDR3: CASSSKKGLAQETQYF. For the CDR3, the DNA is TGTGCCAGCAGCTCCAAGAAAGGACTAGCCCAAGAGACCCAGTACTTC.

The CDR3 coding sequence is TGTGCAAGTCGTCTTCACAGGGGGTCCACAGGCTTC. The encoded protein is CASRLHRGSTGF. The rearrangement links TRBV12-2 to TRBJ2-6; whether TRBD1, the table's D call, matches the DNA was not checked. TRBV12-2 is a recognized pseudogene. The CDR3 covers 12 residues.

Relative to its sample, this clonotype is medium-sized. The chain combines TRBV7-9 with TRBJ1-5; TRBD1 might be the D (5 bases). Germline values: CDR1 SEHNR, CDR2 FQNEAQ (reference sequence). The CDR3 is made up of 13 amino acids. V lost 5 bases, J lost 6 bases, and 11 bases lay in between. The CDR3 DNA reads TGTGCCAGCAGCCTAGGGACCGGTCAGCCCCAGCATTTT. Protein: CASSLGTGQPQHF.

This clonotype was picked up a small number of times. It is likely a read error, because the conserved phenylalanine at the end of the CDR3 is missing. The limits of the CDR3 on the DNA are not certain, so only TCRdb's listed CDR3 is given. The chain recombines TRBV6-1 with TRBJ2-6; the table names TRBD2, a call not compared with the DNA. Ends included, the CDR3 has 18 residues. From germline, CDR1 is MNHNS and CDR2 SASEGT. CDR3 protein: CASTPNPRLRDSPLHFGN.

With respect to this clonotype: The conserved phenylalanine or tryptophan normally closing the CDR3 is absent here, so this likely arose from a read error. It is unclear where the CDR3 begins or ends on the DNA, so no DNA is shown, and the CDR3 is as TCRdb lists it. V is TRBV27 and J is TRBJ1-2. Counting both end residues, the CDR3 totals 9 amino acids. In germline, CDR1 is MNHEY, CDR2 SMNVEV (reference sequence). CDR3 in amino acids: CASSLVRTS.

This clonotype has only one observation. V and J are TRBV7-3 and TRBJ2-5, with TRBD2 matching 8 bases. With 1 base clipped from V and 11 bases from J, the junction kept 12 bases outside the gene matches. Germline V lookup: CDR1 SGHTA, CDR2 FQGTGA. The CDR3 loop spans 15 amino acids. The CDR3 here is CASSLRRGGLNEQYF. The CDR3, as DNA: TGTGCCAGCAGCTTAAGACGGGGGGGCCTCAATGAGCAGTACTTC. Filled out from reference TRBV7-3 and TRBJ2-5, the complete variable domain reads GAGVSQTPSNKVTEKGKYVELRCDPISGHTALYWYRQSLGQGPEFLIYFQGTGAADDSGLPNDRFFAVRPEGSVSTLKIQRTERGDSAVYLCASSLRRGGLNEQYFGPGTRLLVL.